This record covers a single T cell receptor beta chain. Its cognate antigen is unknown. An Oncomine TCR Beta short-read assay was used to sequence the DNA from cultured CD4+ T cells. TCRdb independently ran MiXCR on the PCR reads; one entry per CDR3 protein. The sample yields more than 6,500 distinct CDR3 sequences, less than 80% seen once. The CDR3 is 13 amino acids. With 8 bases removed from V and 3 bases from J, the gap between germline ends came to 11 bases. Germline values: CDR1 MDHEN, CDR2 SYDVKM. Treatment indicated: approximately 9-day PBMC culture with coronavirus spike peptide pools or control peptides (ViraFEST assay). With peptide pools, ViraFEST first expanded antigen-specific T cells and afterwards sequenced their TCRs. Positive PCR tests came between March and December 2020, ahead of the US Alpha, Beta and Delta variants. The data stem from a study of vaccination and CD4 T cells after COVID-19.

V gene TRBV28 combines with J gene TRBJ1-5, with a possible D match to TRBD1 (5 bases). The sample consisted of CD4+ T cells from blood, cultured in vitro. This TCR derives from a human donor who had recovered from COVID-19. In DNA, the CDR3 is TGTGCCAGCGGGCGGGGACCCAATCAGCCCCAGCATTTT. This encodes CASGRGPNQPQHF.